The T cell receptor (beta chain) described here comes from a study of type 1 and type 2 diabetes patients. In the study overall: Across the study, 15 million to 20 million paired-end reads were produced.

CDR3 length: 15 amino acids. V lost 1 base, J lost 2 bases, and 11 bases lay in between. In germline, CDR1 is LNHNV, CDR2 YYDKDF (reference sequence). The PCR template was genomic DNA. Amplification of the beta chain CDR3 used 30 forward and 13 reverse multiplex primers. TCRdb independently ran MiXCR on the multiplex PCR reads; one entry per CDR3 protein. This table holds 270,000 or so distinct CDR3 sequences, over 45% found once. Input material: peripheral blood mononuclear cells (PBMCs). The chain carries TRBV15 and TRBJ2-5, with a weak D call TRBD2 (5 bases). This sequence was found in a man between 18 and 35 years old with type 2 diabetes. The CDR3 reads CATSRVRSGQETQYF. CDR3 DNA: TGTGCCACCAGCAGAGTACGGAGCGGACAAGAGACCCAGTACTTC.